A single sample gave rise to the 10 T cell receptor beta chains below, sequenced in a study of cytomegalovirus exposure and HLA in healthy donors (dated by TCRdb to about 2017). Libraries were prepared through the immunoSEQ multiplex PCR assay. For the multiplex PCR, a mixture combining 60 forward primers for TCR Vbeta segments and 13 reverse primers for TCR Jbeta segments was used. TCRdb carries this immuneACCESS record with in-frame sequences only. Its versions omit some clonotypes, under half of them owing to an unresolved V gene in the studies checked, with the rest unexplained. This sample is represented by some 180,000 clones; about 9.4% of them were singletons. The top ten clonotypes cover approximately 1.4% of the sample. Sequenced material: PBMCs. All receptors derive from a woman aged 25 to 45 in good health and CMV-seropositive.

In its sample, this clone was seen a few times. The V and J genes are TRBV9 and TRBJ1-2; 8 nucleotides align to TRBD1. Germline V gene lookup returns CDR1 SGDLS and CDR2 YYNGEE. This CDR3 is built from 15 residues. V lost 0 bases to trimming and J lost 4 bases; unmatched junction nucleotides: 5. This CDR3 is CASSVGPGGTYGYTF. DNA for the CDR3: TGTGCCAGCAGCGTAGGTCCAGGGGGCACCTATGGCTACACCTTC.

The V gene is TRBV19, the J gene TRBJ2-2, with a weak D call TRBD1 (5 bases). This CDR3 comprises 13 residues. Germline V gene lookup returns CDR1 LNHDA and CDR2 SQIVND (reference sequence). The ends were cut back, 8 bases at V and 6 bases at J, with 13 bases in the middle. CDR3 DNA: TGTGCCAGTGGCGTCACAGGAGCCGGGGAGCTGTTTTTT. Its translation: CASGVTGAGELFF. The full variable domain, with the rest looked up from reference TRBV19 and TRBJ2-2, is DGGITQSPKYLFRKEGQNVTLSCEQNLNHDAMYWYRQDPGQGLRLIYYSQIVNDFQKGDIAEGYSVSREKKESFPLTVTSAQKNPTAFYLCASGVTGAGELFFGEGSRLTVL.

This clone was counted a few times. The sample holds other DNA sequences that translate to the same CDR3. The J gene is TRBJ2-5, the V gene TRBV5-1; 7 bases align to TRBD1. The V segment lost 0 bases and the J segment 2 bases; nucleotides outside the gene matches: 1. This CDR3 contains 14 residues. Germline loops: CDR1 SGHRS, CDR2 YFSETQ. The CDR3 reads CASSLGTGQETQYF. CDR3 in DNA: TGCGCCAGCAGCTTGGGGACAGGACAAGAGACCCAGTACTTC.

V usage is TRBV7-9 and J usage is TRBJ2-3; D might be TRBD2 (5 bases). The CDR3 length is 14 residues. Looked up from germline, CDR1 is SEHNR and CDR2 is FQNEAQ (reference sequence). Trimming pared 2 bases from V and 12 bases from J, leaving 18 bases between. In DNA, the CDR3 is TGTGCCAGCAGCTTAACGGTAGCGTCTCGAACCCAGTATTTT. Translated, it gives CASSLTVASRTQYF.

This clone was recorded a few times. J is TRBJ1-4 and V is TRBV5-1; tentative D call: TRBD1 (5 bases). V was clipped by 3 bases and J by 5 bases, with 11 bases between them. Per germline, CDR1 SGHRS and CDR2 YFSETQ. This CDR3 has 14 residues. This CDR3 reads CASSSGGGNEKLFF. The CDR3, as DNA: TGCGCCAGCAGCTCGGGCGGGGGGAATGAAAAACTGTTTTTT.

V is TRBV7-6 and J is TRBJ2-2; 8 nucleotides align to TRBD2. The trim removed 5 bases at V and 5 bases at J, leaving 7 bases unmatched. This CDR3 is built from 15 residues. Germline CDR1 is SGHVS and CDR2 is FNYEAQ. The CDR3 DNA sequence: TGTGCCAGCAGCCACAGCGGGAGTGGGACCGGGGAGCTGTTTTTT. Its translation is CASSHSGSGTGELFF.

This clone was detected a few times. The J gene is TRBJ1-2, the V gene TRBV13, with D tentatively TRBD1 (6 bases). Trimming cost V 5 bases and J 8 bases, with 9 bases left between them. Germline CDR1 PRHDT, CDR2 FYEKMQ (reference sequence). The CDR3 is made up of 11 amino acids. CDR3 protein: CASSLTGGYTF. The CDR3 bases are TGTGCCAGCAGCCTGACAGGAGGCTACACCTTC.

Points on this clone: A read error may account for a junction end that differs from germline. The chain recombines TRBV6-5 with TRBJ2-7, with 10 bases identical to TRBD2. The CDR3 extends over 15 amino acids. Germline CDR1 reads MNHEY; CDR2 reads SVGAGI. This CDR3 reads CASSLLAGETYGQYF. CDR3 in DNA: TGTGCCAGCAGCCTGCTAGCGGGAGAAACCTACGGGCAGTACTTC.

This clone was picked up a small number of times. The CDR3 DNA reads as TGTGCCACCGGGAGGGACGGGGCCTACGAGCAGTACTTC. This translates into CATGRDGAYEQYF. The genes are TRBV2 and TRBJ2-7, with TRBD2 matching over 8 bases. The V segment lost 10 bases and the J segment 2 bases; nucleotides outside the gene matches: 7. The germline gives CDR1 SNHLY, CDR2 FYNNEI. This CDR3 comprises 13 residues.

This clone was seen more than once but under ten times. The gene calls are TRBV9 and TRBJ2-3; TRBD1 matches at 7 bases. The length of the CDR3 is 15 residues. Germline trimming cut 4 bases from V and 3 bases from J; bases unmatched to any gene: 8. Germline CDR1 and CDR2: SGDLS and YYNGEE. CDR3 sequence: CASSQYRGNTDTQYF. CDR3 sequence (DNA): TGTGCCAGCAGCCAGTACAGGGGTAATACAGATACGCAGTATTTT.